This TCR beta chain was captured by sequencing in a study of chemoradiotherapy in HPV16-positive cancers. Whole-study context: Candidate HPV-specific clones and shared TCR motifs came from a couple of HPV16-positive patients. General observations from the study: Only a couple of HPV16-positive patients supplied the functional HPV-specificity definition. During treatment, candidate HPV-specific clones and E7-related motifs expanded in tumor.

As regards this clone: Its cognate antigen is unknown.

Method: immunoSEQ multiplex PCR; TCRdb's copy keeps in-frame clones and lacks some. The data contain over 10,000 clones, about 60% of them seen just once; the ten biggest clones take up around 20%. Over chemoradiotherapy, repertoires were sampled more than once. The sequence was collected from a human donor with HPV-associated anogenital cancer. Sample acquisition took place from a patient who underwent chemoradiotherapy.

The CDR3 reads CASIRKLGQGATYEQYF. The CDR3 region has the DNA TGTGCCAGCATCCGGAAGTTGGGACAGGGGGCCACCTACGAGCAGTACTTC. This chain connects TRBV2 to TRBJ2-7; TRBD1 agrees at 12 bases. CDR3 length: 17 amino acids. Germline V CDR1 and CDR2: SNHLY, FYNNEI. With V trimmed by 7 bases and J by 2 bases, 12 bases remained unmatched.